Reported below is one T cell receptor beta chain. Its target is not known. This record comes from a study of T-cell reconstitution after alpha-beta-depleted transplantation in children. Overall study results and limits: Several hundred expanded graft clones reportedly supplied alpha-beta T cells about two months after transplant. Once a year had passed after transplant, T-cell counts and diversity came mostly from newly produced T cells. Surviving recipient T cells and intrathymic progenitors accounted for some patients' high TCRbeta diversity at day 60.

The authors prepared the TCRbeta library with unique molecular identifiers. TCRdb re-derived calls from the PCR reads in MiXCR, one entry per CDR3 protein. This sample has 800,000 to 1,000,000 distinct CDR3 sequences; roughly 29% occur once, and the top ten carry over 25%. This CDR3 contains 15 residues. The V segment lost 4 bases and the J segment 6 bases; nucleotides outside the gene matches: 9. Germline CDR1 MNHEY, CDR2 SVGAGI. The sample here was PBMCs, mostly from graft donor cells, taken 360 days after TCRalphabeta/CD19-depleted stem cell transplant. This receptor was identified in a boy younger than two who had a stem cell transplant for SCID, so the T cells may come from the graft donor. The J gene is TRBJ1-5, the V gene TRBV6-5, with 7 bases that match TRBD1. This CDR3 reads CASSLPGQPIQPQHF. DNA for the CDR3: TGTGCCAGCAGTTTACCGGGACAGCCCATTCAGCCCCAGCATTTT.